These 8 T cell receptor beta chains were all obtained from the same sample, sequenced in a study of cytomegalovirus exposure and HLA in healthy donors (dated by TCRdb to 2016 to 2017). Receptor libraries were prepared by the immunoSEQ multiplex PCR assay. For the multiplex PCR, a mixture combining 60 forward primers for TCR Vbeta segments and 13 reverse primers for TCR Jbeta segments was used. TCRdb limited this immuneACCESS table to in-frame rearrangements with V and J called. A share of clones is missing; checked studies link under half to unresolved V genes, and the rest is unexplained. The sample has 95,000 to 150,000 clones on record, around 78% of them singletons. 3% to 4.5% of the sample is taken by the ten largest. Sequenced: PBMCs. Source of these receptors: a man in his forties in good health and CMV-seronegative.

This sequence joins TRBV4-3 and TRBJ2-1, with 10 bases lining up with TRBD1. The CDR3 spans 16 residues. Losses at the gene ends were 4 bases for V and 3 bases for J; bases not matched to a gene: 6. The germline V gene encodes CDR1 LGHNA and CDR2 YSLEER. CDR3 residues: CASSLTTGGFYNEQFF. In nucleotides, the CDR3 is TGCGCCAGCAGCCTTACGACAGGGGGCTTCTACAATGAGCAGTTCTTC.

This clone was observed a few times. This chain connects TRBV9 to TRBJ1-1, with no clear D. This CDR3 has 14 amino acids. The V gene lost 0 bases and the J gene lost 11 bases, with 17 bases spanning the gap. Germline lookup yields CDR1 SGDLS and CDR2 YYNGEE. The DNA of the CDR3 is TGTGCCAGCAGCGTAGGGGGTAGCGGGGATTGGGCTTTCTTT. Translation: CASSVGGSGDWAFF.

The chain couples TRBV5-4 to TRBJ2-1; 12 bases are a match to TRBD2. CDR1 SGHNT and CDR2 YYREEE come from the germline V gene (reference sequence). V shed 4 bases and J 3 bases; nucleotides not matched to a gene: 5. CDR3 length equals 16 residues. CDR3 protein: CASSTGLAGIYNEQFF. The CDR3 region has the DNA TGTGCCAGCAGCACCGGACTAGCGGGGATCTACAATGAGCAGTTCTTC.

The chain employs TRBV4-2 and TRBJ2-1, with D perhaps TRBD2 (6 bases). With 2 bases removed from V and 7 bases from J, the gap between germline ends came to 18 bases. CDR3 length: 16 amino acids. From germline, CDR1 is LGHNA and CDR2 YNFKEQ. This CDR3 reads CASSQRVTGEENEQFF. The DNA for the CDR3 is TGTGCCAGCAGCCAACGTGTGACGGGGGAGGAGAATGAGCAGTTCTTC.

The rearrangement joins TRBV5-8 to TRBJ2-6; unclear D gene. Trimming cost V 0 bases and J 2 bases, with 3 bases left between them. Germline CDR1 reads SGHTS; CDR2 reads YDEGEE. The length of the CDR3 is 14 residues. CDR3 nucleotide sequence: TGTGCCAGCAGCTTGGGTACTGGGGCCAACGTCCTGACTTTC. This codes for CASSLGTGANVLTF. The variable domain in full, completed from reference TRBV5-8 and TRBJ2-6, reads EAGVTQSPTHLIKTRGQQATLRCSPISGHTSVYWYQQALGLGLQFLLWYDEGEERNRGNFPPRFSGRQFPNYSSELNVNALELEDSALYLCASSLGTGANVLTFGAGSRLTVL.

Regarding this clone: The junction does not match germline at one end; this may be a read error. V gene TRBV7-9 combines with J gene TRBJ1-2; possible D gene TRBD1, 6 bases. CDR3 size: 14 residues. Germline V CDR1 and CDR2: SEHNR, FQNEAQ (reference sequence). The CDR3 is CSSSLVGGNYGYTF. DNA for the CDR3: TGTTCCAGCAGCTTAGTAGGGGGAAACTATGGCTACACCTTC.

Only one count was recorded for this clone. CDR3 region: CASSGSLTSYGYTF. CDR3 coding DNA: TGTGCCAGCAGCGGTTCGTTGACTTCGTATGGCTACACCTTC. J is TRBJ1-2 and V is TRBV9, with no clear D. The CDR3 runs to 14 residues. CDR1 is SGDLS and CDR2 is YYNGEE in the germline V gene. V lost 3 bases to trimming and J lost 5 bases, with 14 bases between them.

The V and J genes are TRBV11-3 and TRBJ2-2; D is possibly TRBD1 (6 bases). Germline assignment: CDR1 SGHNT and CDR2 YENEEA. Deletions cut 3 bases from V and 5 bases from J, with 16 bases between. The CDR3 contains 16 residues. The CDR3 region has the DNA TGTGCCAGCAGCTTTGAGGGGGTCGCAGGAACCGGGGAGCTGTTTTTT. Amino acid sequence: CASSFEGVAGTGELFF.